The 21 T cell receptor beta chains listed next were all sequenced from one sample in a study of cytomegalovirus exposure and HLA in healthy donors. PCR used 60 Vbeta primers and 13 Jbeta primers. Clones were read by immunoSEQ multiplex PCR, and TCRdb kept only the in-frame ones, dropping some. The sample shows around 120,000 clones, about two thirds of them seen only once. Source material: PBMCs. These receptors originate from a human donor in good health.

This clone was found a few times. The rearrangement links TRBV6-5 to TRBJ1-5; D unresolved. CDR3 length equals 13 residues. The germline V gene encodes CDR1 MNHEY and CDR2 SVGAGI. The V and J ends lost 2 bases and 5 bases respectively, with 7 bases between them. CDR3 coding DNA: TGTGCCAGCAGTTACGTCGAGGATCAGCCCCAGCATTTT. It codes for CASSYVEDQPQHF.

This chain connects TRBV5-1 to TRBJ1-1; TRBD1 aligns across 7 bases. CDR1 is SGHRS and CDR2 is YFSETQ in the germline V gene. J gave up 10 bases and V 4 bases, and 19 bases lay outside the gene matches. This CDR3 comprises 16 residues. CDR3 loop: CASSAGQDHRGLGAFF. The DNA of the CDR3 is TGCGCCAGCAGCGCAGGACAGGACCATAGGGGTCTTGGAGCTTTCTTT.

Turning to this clone: The sample has other DNA sequences that encode this CDR3 too. The chain joins TRBV30 to TRBJ2-7, with D perhaps TRBD1 (5 bases). This CDR3 is 13 amino acids long. Trimming removed 0 bases from V and 2 bases from J, with 8 bases in between. Germline V gives CDR1 GTSNPN, CDR2 SVGIG (reference sequence). The CDR3 DNA reads TGTGCCTGGAGTGTTTCAGGGCCCTACGAGCAGTACTTC. Translated, it gives CAWSVSGPYEQYF.

This clone was seen only a few times. The chain uses TRBV29-1 and TRBJ2-3, with 7 bases identical to TRBD1. CDR3 length equals 14 residues. CDR1 and CDR2 from the germline V gene are SQVTM and ANQGSEA. J lost 1 base, V lost 6 bases, and 7 bases had no gene match. CDR3 DNA: TGCAGCGTAACAGGGGTGGGTGGCACAGATACGCAGTATTTT. Amino acids: CSVTGVGGTDTQYF.

The chain uses TRBV27 and TRBJ2-5; TRBD1 might be the D (5 bases). The J call may be in error: the DNA end matches TRBJ2-7 better. CDR1 and CDR2 (germline): MNHEY, SMNVEV (reference sequence). This CDR3 is 13 amino acids long. The CDR3 DNA sequence: TGTGCCAGCAGTTTAAGGGGTACCTACGAGCAGTACTTC. Its protein product is CASSLRGTYEQYF.

The chain carries TRBV6-5 and TRBJ1-1; D gene uncertain. This CDR3 is built from 14 residues. Looked up from germline, CDR1 is MNHEY and CDR2 is SVGAGI. V lost 5 bases, J lost 4 bases, and 14 bases lay in between. For the CDR3, the DNA is TGTGCCAGCAGTCAAACCGAGAGAGGCACTGAAGCTTTCTTT. It is translated as CASSQTERGTEAFF.

The gene calls are TRBV7-8 and TRBJ1-2; D is ambiguous. Trimming took off 0 bases at V and 6 bases at J, with 5 bases between the two ends. This CDR3 has 12 residues. The germline V gene has CDR1 SGHVS and CDR2 FQNEAQ. CDR3 in amino acids: CASSLAADGYTF. The CDR3 nucleotides read TGTGCCAGCAGCTTAGCGGCCGATGGCTACACCTTC. The entire variable domain, with the rest obtained from reference TRBV7-8 and TRBJ1-2, is as follows: GAGVSQSPRYKVAKRGQDVALRCDPISGHVSLFWYQQALGQGPEFLTYFQNEAQLDKSGLPSDRFFAERPEGSVSTLKIQRTQQEDSAVYLCASSLAADGYTFGSGTRLTVV.

The chain employs TRBV11-1 and TRBJ1-6; D is unresolved. This CDR3 contains 14 residues. V was cut by 3 bases and J by 10 bases, with 13 bases left in between. Looked up from germline, CDR1 is SGHAT and CDR2 is FQDESV (reference sequence). The CDR3 DNA follows: TGTGCCAGCAGCTTCCTCGGAGGGCGCTCACCCCTCCACTTT. Translation: CASSFLGGRSPLHF.

This sequence joins TRBV7-9 and TRBJ1-4; D not resolved. V was pared by 8 bases and J by 4 bases, with 8 bases between. Germline V lookup: CDR1 SEHNR, CDR2 FQNEAQ (reference sequence). This CDR3 comprises 12 residues. The CDR3 DNA is TGTGCCAGCCGGGAATTTAATGAAAAACTGTTTTTT. The encoded protein is CASREFNEKLFF.

This chain joins TRBV7-2 and TRBJ2-7; TRBD1 is a possible D gene (5 bases). Trimming removed 1 base from V and 0 bases from J, with 7 bases in between. This CDR3 comprises 14 residues. Per the germline V gene, CDR1 is SGHTA and CDR2 is FQGNSA. CDR3 sequence: CASSLDRFSYEQYF. The CDR3 DNA reads as TGTGCCAGCAGCTTAGACAGGTTCTCCTACGAGCAGTACTTC.

In the case of this clone: One end of the junction does not line up with germline, which may come from a read error. The rearrangement uses TRBV28 and TRBJ1-4; 9 positions match TRBD1. The CDR3 runs 15 residues. Per germline, CDR1 MDHEN and CDR2 SYDVKM. DNA for the CDR3: TGTGTCAGCAGATCTTCCGGGACAGGGCGTGAAAAACTGTTTTTT. This translates into CVSRSSGTGREKLFF. The variable domain in full, completed from reference TRBV28 and TRBJ1-4, reads DVKVTQSSRYLVKRTGEKVFLECVQDMDHENMFWYRQDPGLGLRLIYFSYDVKMKEKGDIPEGYSVSREKKERFSLILESASTNQTSMYLCVSRSSGTGREKLFFGSGTQLSVL.

V is TRBV7-2 and J is TRBJ2-2; TRBD2 matches at 10 bases. CDR3 length: 14 residues. The trim removed 8 bases at V and 5 bases at J, leaving 5 bases unmatched. Germline-derived CDR1 and CDR2 are SGHTA and FQGNSA. This CDR3 reads CASQRGGWTGELFF. The DNA for the CDR3 is TGTGCCAGCCAGCGGGGGGGATGGACCGGGGAGCTGTTTTTT.

This chain connects TRBV27 to TRBJ2-4, with TRBD1 as a possible D gene (6 bases). V was trimmed by 2 bases and J by 0 bases, leaving 20 bases between them. Germline V gene sequence: CDR1 MNHEY, CDR2 SMNVEV (reference sequence). This CDR3 region has 19 residues. Written as DNA, the CDR3 is TGTGCCAGCAGTTTAGGGGCCGGGACATTCCCTTTAGCCAAAAACATTCAGTACTTC. Translated, it gives CASSLGAGTFPLAKNIQYF.

The chain uses TRBV7-2 and TRBJ2-2; possibly TRBD2 for D (5 bases). This CDR3 is built from 14 residues. Deletions cut 5 bases from V and 6 bases from J, with 13 bases between. Germline CDR1 is SGHTA and CDR2 is FQGNSA. CDR3 protein: CASSTKRGAGELFF. Written as DNA, the CDR3 is TGTGCCAGCAGCACAAAACGGGGAGCCGGGGAGCTGTTTTTT.

The CDR3 sequence: CAIGPGAQGGYTF. The DNA for the CDR3 is TGTGCCATCGGTCCAGGGGCCCAGGGTGGCTACACCTTC. The chain recombines TRBV10-3 with TRBJ1-2; D is perhaps TRBD1 (6 bases). The CDR3 runs 13 residues. The germline V gene has CDR1 ENHRY and CDR2 SYGVKD. Trimming cost V 8 bases and J 7 bases, with 17 bases left between them.

The CDR3 sequence: CASSDSGTGTQYF. Here the CDR3 DNA reads TGTGCCAGCAGTGACTCGGGAACAGGGACCCAGTACTTC. The chain carries TRBV6-4 and TRBJ2-5; a weak D match, TRBD1 (5 bases). The CDR3 is 13 residues long. V dropped 0 bases and J dropped 7 bases, with 9 bases sitting between them. Germline CDR1 is MRHNA and CDR2 is SNTAGT.

The chain uses TRBV15 and TRBJ1-1; 7 bases are shared with TRBD1. Germline CDR1 is LNHNV and CDR2 is YYDKDF (reference sequence). The length of the CDR3 is 14 residues. J gave up 3 bases and V 1 base, and 2 bases lay outside the gene matches. Here the CDR3 DNA reads TGTGCCACCAGCAGAGGTGACAGGGACACTGAAGCTTTCTTT. Protein product: CATSRGDRDTEAFF.

The gene calls are TRBV5-1 and TRBJ1-1, with D perhaps matching TRBD1 (5 bases). This CDR3 spans 13 amino acids. Germline CDR1 and CDR2: SGHRS and YFSETQ. V shed 5 bases and J shed 1 base, with 9 bases lying between them. The CDR3 loop is CASRQDRNTEAFF. In DNA, the CDR3 is TGCGCCAGCAGACAAGACAGGAACACTGAAGCTTTCTTT.

The sample holds a few counts of this clone. The rearrangement joins TRBV6-1 to TRBJ1-1; perhaps TRBD1 as D (5 bases). CDR1 MNHNS and CDR2 SASEGT come from the germline V gene. The CDR3 has 14 residues. V was pared by 4 bases and J by 5 bases, with 14 bases between. CDR3 sequence: CASSARQLLTEAFF. DNA for the CDR3: TGTGCCAGCAGTGCAAGACAGTTATTGACTGAAGCTTTCTTT.

Turning to this clone: The junction differs from germline at one of its ends, possibly a read error. The chain uses TRBV6-6 and TRBJ1-2, with D unclear. Germline V CDR1 and CDR2: MNHNY, SVGAGI (reference sequence). CDR3 length: 13 residues. This chain's CDR3 is CASSDSETGGYTF. CDR3 DNA: TGTGCCAGCAGTGACTCGGAGACGGGTGGCTACACCTTC.

The chain combines TRBV9 with TRBJ2-1, with TRBD2 matching over 10 bases. Germline trimming cut 0 bases from V and 9 bases from J; bases unmatched to any gene: 9. This CDR3 has 16 residues. Germline V gene sequence: CDR1 SGDLS, CDR2 YYNGEE. CDR3 coding DNA: TGTGCCAGCAGCGTAGGATCGAGCGGGGGGGCCTCTGAGCAGTTCTTC. It is translated as CASSVGSSGGASEQFF.